Here is one T cell receptor beta chain with its context. As yet, its antigen is unknown. These data come from a study of cytomegalovirus exposure and HLA in healthy donors. Primers: 60 Vbeta forward and 13 Jbeta reverse. Repertoires were generated with immunoSEQ multiplex PCR, while TCRdb's copy carries only in-frame clones and drops some. The data contain roughly 61,000 clones, roughly 90% of them singletons. The CDR3 is 15 residues long. The germline CDR1 and CDR2 sequences are MNHNS and SASEGT. Trimming removed 6 bases from V and 1 base from J; junction bases left unmatched: 7. These donors counted as nominally healthy when sampled, but unrecorded immune exposures were likely. General study results and limits: V- and J-gene trimming in TCR beta was tied to a missense DCLRE1C variant by an analysis performed later.

This clonotype was obtained from a man under 40 in good health and CMV-seropositive. The sequenced sample consisted of PBMCs. This chain links TRBV6-1 with TRBJ2-5, with TRBD1 identical over 8 bases. The chain's CDR3 is CASSRTGMAQETQYF. As DNA, the CDR3 is TGTGCCAGCAGCCGGACAGGGATGGCCCAAGAGACCCAGTACTTC.